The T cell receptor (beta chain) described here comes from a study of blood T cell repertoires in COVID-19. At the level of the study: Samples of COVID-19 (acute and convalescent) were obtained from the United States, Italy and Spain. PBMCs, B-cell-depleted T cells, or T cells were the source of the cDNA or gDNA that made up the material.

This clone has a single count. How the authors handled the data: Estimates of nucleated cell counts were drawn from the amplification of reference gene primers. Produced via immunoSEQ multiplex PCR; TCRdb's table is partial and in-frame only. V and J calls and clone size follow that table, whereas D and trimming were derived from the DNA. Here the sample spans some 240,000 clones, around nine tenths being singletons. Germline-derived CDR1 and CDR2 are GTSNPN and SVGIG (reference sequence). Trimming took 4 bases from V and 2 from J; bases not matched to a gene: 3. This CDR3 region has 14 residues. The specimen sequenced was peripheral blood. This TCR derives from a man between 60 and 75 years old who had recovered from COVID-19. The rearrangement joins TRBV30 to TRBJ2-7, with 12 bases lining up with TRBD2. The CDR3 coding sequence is TGTGCCTGGAAAAGGACTAGCGGGGCCTACGAGCAGTACTTC. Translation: CAWKRTSGAYEQYF.